The present TCR beta chain was sequenced within a study of CD8+CD57+ T cells in acquired aplastic anemia. Profiles of TCR beta VDJ and CDR3 were generated from a genomic DNA template. MiXCR, applied by TCRdb to the reads, yields one record per CDR3 protein. Of 120,000 or so distinct CDR3 sequences in the sample, approximately 41% are singletons; the top ten hold 2% to 3%. CD8+CD57+ cell expansion had been shown by flow cytometry in patients chosen for sequencing. CDR3 length equals 15 residues. The V segment lost 0 bases and the J segment 3 bases; nucleotides outside the gene matches: 2. From germline, CDR1 is MGHRA and CDR2 YSYEKL.

This receptor was taken from a human donor with aplastic anemia. Sequences were obtained from sorted CD4+, CD8+, or CD8+CD57+ T cells (not recorded which) from PBMCs. The chain links TRBV4-1 to TRBJ1-5; 7 bases are a match to TRBD1. The CDR3 coding sequence is TGCGCCAGCAGCCAAGAGGGACAGCTCAATCAGCCCCAGCATTTT. Protein sequence: CASSQEGQLNQPQHF.